This is a list of T cell receptor beta chains from one sample in a study of Ad26.COV2.S vaccination and SARS-CoV-2 variants. The protocol was immunoSEQ multiplex PCR, while the TCRdb copy is restricted to in-frame clones and leaves out a portion. The sample consists of a few hundred thousand clones, roughly 90% of them appearing once. The sequences come from peripheral blood, collected in a trial of Ad26.COV2.S vaccine versus placebo. The receptors were gathered from a person aged 18-65 years who received the Ad26.COV2.S COVID-19 vaccine or a placebo. The conserved cysteine and the conserved F or W are not part of the CDR3 here. Fields, in order: CDR3 protein, J gene, V gene.

cdr3_aa: ASSIGTGYGGANVLT
j_call: TRBJ2-6
v_call: TRBV19

cdr3_aa: ASSPQADGIYGYT
j_call: TRBJ1-2
v_call: TRBV7-3

cdr3_aa: ASSVVAGGPDTQY
j_call: TRBJ2-3
v_call: TRBV9

cdr3_aa: ASSLAGSTNEKLF
j_call: TRBJ1-4
v_call: TRBV5-6

cdr3_aa: ASSQVQRGRTDTQY
j_call: TRBJ2-3
v_call: TRBV3-1/TRBV3-2

cdr3_aa: ATSTQGRGYGYT
j_call: TRBJ1-2
v_call: TRBV24-1

cdr3_aa: ASSRRDSALSGYT
j_call: TRBJ1-2
v_call: TRBV7-6

cdr3_aa: ASSLRQGAYEQY
j_call: TRBJ2-7
v_call: TRBV5-6

cdr3_aa: ASSLDPRNPKNIQY
j_call: TRBJ2-4
v_call: TRBV11-2

cdr3_aa: ASSDWDRGGTDTQY
j_call: TRBJ2-3
v_call: TRBV9

cdr3_aa: ASSVGILAGGQDTQY
j_call: TRBJ2-3
v_call: TRBV9

cdr3_aa: ASSLSGTVAYEQY
j_call: TRBJ2-7
v_call: TRBV27

cdr3_aa: ASSPREATDTQY
j_call: TRBJ2-3
v_call: TRBV6-2/TRBV6-3

cdr3_aa: ASSLDQGLEQY
j_call: TRBJ2-7
v_call: TRBV5-6

cdr3_aa: ASSPAISRPFYNEQF
j_call: TRBJ2-1
v_call: TRBV18

cdr3_aa: ASSAPGGPYNEQF
j_call: TRBJ2-1
v_call: TRBV11-2

cdr3_aa: ASSSFRGTGYYEQY
j_call: TRBJ2-7
v_call: TRBV7-9

cdr3_aa: ASTPATPGTGADTQY
j_call: TRBJ2-3
v_call: TRBV19

cdr3_aa: ASSTTVDEQY
j_call: TRBJ2-7
v_call: TRBV5-1

cdr3_aa: ASSLLKRGLSTDTQY
j_call: TRBJ2-3
v_call: TRBV7-2

cdr3_aa: ASSFDPDGRTDTQY
j_call: TRBJ2-3
v_call: TRBV6-5

cdr3_aa: ASSVYGGLASGANVLT
j_call: TRBJ2-6
v_call: TRBV9

cdr3_aa: ASSQDLRETQY
j_call: TRBJ2-5
v_call: TRBV4-3

cdr3_aa: ASGSLGGGNQPQH
j_call: TRBJ1-5
v_call: TRBV27